This entry concerns a single T cell receptor (beta chain). Its antigen specificity is not known. Base-call qualities are not available, and no considerably larger clone is one nucleotide away. Whole blood was collected in K2EDTA tubes by collaborating institutions according to the institutions' own protocols. For TCRbeta analysis, collaborators shipped samples in one of three forms: frozen whole blood, isolated PBMCs, or DNA extracted from either of those sample types. This entry is derived from a study of blood T cell repertoires in COVID-19 (dated by TCRdb to 2018 to 2020). Describing the broader study: Collaborator samples came from the United States, Italy and Spain and covered acute and convalescent phases of COVID-19. The material from the prospective study consisted of cDNA or gDNA derived from T cells, B-cell-depleted T cells, or PBMCs. Subjects who had been exposed to COVID-19, were actively infected with it, or had recovered from it provided the deeply sampled blood TCRbeta repertoires that made up the dataset. The repertoires were made available in a free public database intended to serve as a resource for research on the immune response to SARS-CoV-2. The samples were drawn from two sources: the first 160 participants of the ongoing ImmuneRACE study, and 1,254 subjects contributed by 6 global collaborators. Sample metadata almost always included a de-identified subject ID, COVID-19 status, age in years and sex. Where available, HLA class I and class II types were taken from metadata supplied by the sample provider and were not determined by assay-based typing. Overall study results and their limits: Clinical and demographic metadata were provided uncurated, with the amount varying by source and participant.

TCRbeta CDR3 regions were amplified from genomic DNA using the immunoSEQ Assay, a bias-controlled multiplex PCR. On the authors' methods: The number of nucleated cells in each sample was estimated by amplification of reference gene primers within the assay. To quantify the absolute abundance of each unique TCRbeta CDR3 rearrangement, sequence reads were collapsed and filtered. Productive Simpson clonality was computed per sample as the square root of Simpson's diversity index over productive rearrangements. Sourced from immuneACCESS, this table was stored by TCRdb with only in-frame sequences that have V and J called. A share of the clones is absent; for the studies checked, an unresolved V gene accounts for under half, and the remainder has no known explanation. The V and J calls and the clone size are those of that table, but D and trimming were determined from the DNA. Present in this sample are about 250,000 clones, nearly 90% of which were seen just once. 0.65% to 0.95% of the sample is in the top ten clones.

Compared with germline, V lacks 5 bases and J lacks 6 bases; bases without a gene match: 5. Spanning cysteine to phenylalanine, the CDR3 consists of 14 amino acids. Solely the CDR3 DNA is kept, with 42 bases framed from the first base. In the germline V gene, CDR1 corresponds to KGHDR and CDR2 to SFDVKD. Sequenced sample: peripheral blood. Rearrangement joined TRBV24-1 to TRBJ2-2, with TRBD2 matching 7 junction bases. The source of this sequence is a woman aged 25-40 years with acute or convalescent COVID-19. CDR3 region: CATSGGSEAGELFF. The DNA sequence is as follows: TGTGCCACCAGTGGCGGGAGTGAGGCCGGGGAGCTGTTTTTT.